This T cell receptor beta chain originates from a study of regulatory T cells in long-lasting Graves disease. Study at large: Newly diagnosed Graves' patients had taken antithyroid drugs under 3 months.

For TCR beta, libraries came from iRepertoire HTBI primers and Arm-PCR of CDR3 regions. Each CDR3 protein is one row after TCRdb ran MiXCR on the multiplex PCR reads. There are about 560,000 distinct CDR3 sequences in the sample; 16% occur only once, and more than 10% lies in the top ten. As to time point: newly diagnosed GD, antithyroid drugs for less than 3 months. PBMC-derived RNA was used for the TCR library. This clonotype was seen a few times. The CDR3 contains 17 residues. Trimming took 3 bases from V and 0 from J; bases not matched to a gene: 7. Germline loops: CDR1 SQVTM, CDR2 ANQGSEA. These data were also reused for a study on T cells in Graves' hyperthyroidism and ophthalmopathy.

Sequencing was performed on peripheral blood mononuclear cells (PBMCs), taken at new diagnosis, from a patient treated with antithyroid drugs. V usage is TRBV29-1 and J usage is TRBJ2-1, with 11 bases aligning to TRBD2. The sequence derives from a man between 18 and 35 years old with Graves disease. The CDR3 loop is CSVEGLAEGSSYNEQFF. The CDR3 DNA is TGCAGCGTTGAGGGACTAGCGGAGGGTAGCTCCTACAATGAGCAGTTCTTC.